This T cell receptor beta chain was found in a study of ipilimumab plus nivolumab after autologous stem cell transplantation. V lost 5 bases and J lost 1, with 12 bases in between. Germline CDR1 SGHVS, CDR2 FQNEAQ. The CDR3 loop spans 14 amino acids. This clone was counted once. Patients received nivolumab 3 mg/kg at weeks 1, 4, 7, 10, then fortnightly to week 26. Measured with immunoSEQ multiplex PCR; TCRdb has only the in-frame clones, and not every one. The table has 15,000 to 20,000 clones, 65% to 85% seen once. The V call is TRBV7-8, the J call TRBJ2-7; perhaps TRBD2 as D (5 bases). The specimen comprised PBMCs, sampled in a trial of ipilimumab plus nivolumab as post-transplant consolidation. The sequence was collected from a male donor with diffuse large B-cell lymphoma. This chain's CDR3 is CASSLSRTSYEQYF. CDR3 bases: TGTGCCAGCAGCCTCAGTAGGACTTCCTACGAGCAGTACTTC.